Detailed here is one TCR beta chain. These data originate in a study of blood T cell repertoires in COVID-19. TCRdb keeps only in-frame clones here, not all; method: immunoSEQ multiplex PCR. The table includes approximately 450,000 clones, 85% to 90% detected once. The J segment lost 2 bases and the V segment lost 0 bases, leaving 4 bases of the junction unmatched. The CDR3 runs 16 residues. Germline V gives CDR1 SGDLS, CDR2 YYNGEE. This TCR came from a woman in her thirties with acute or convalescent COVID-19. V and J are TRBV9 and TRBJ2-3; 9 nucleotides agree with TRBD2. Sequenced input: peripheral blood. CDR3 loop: CASSVDGGGATDTQYF. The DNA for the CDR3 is TGTGCCAGCAGCGTAGATGGCGGGGGGGCCACAGATACGCAGTATTTT.